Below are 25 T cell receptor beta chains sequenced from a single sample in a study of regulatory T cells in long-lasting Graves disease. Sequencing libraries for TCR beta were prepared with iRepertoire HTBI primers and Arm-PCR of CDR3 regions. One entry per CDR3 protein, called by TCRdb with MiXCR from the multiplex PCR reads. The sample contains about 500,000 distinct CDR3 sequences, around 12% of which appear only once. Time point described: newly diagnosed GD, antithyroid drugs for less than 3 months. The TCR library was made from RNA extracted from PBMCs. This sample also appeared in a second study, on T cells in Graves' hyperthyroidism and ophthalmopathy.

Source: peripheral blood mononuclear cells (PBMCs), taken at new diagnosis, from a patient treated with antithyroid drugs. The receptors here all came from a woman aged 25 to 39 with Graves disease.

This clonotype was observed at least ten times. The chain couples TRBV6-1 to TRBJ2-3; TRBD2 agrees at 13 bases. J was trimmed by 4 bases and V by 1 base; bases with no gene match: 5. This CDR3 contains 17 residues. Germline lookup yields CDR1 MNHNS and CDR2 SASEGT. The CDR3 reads CASSEGGLAGAPDTQYF. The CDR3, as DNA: TGTGCCAGCAGTGAAGGAGGACTAGCGGGAGCCCCAGATACGCAGTATTTT.

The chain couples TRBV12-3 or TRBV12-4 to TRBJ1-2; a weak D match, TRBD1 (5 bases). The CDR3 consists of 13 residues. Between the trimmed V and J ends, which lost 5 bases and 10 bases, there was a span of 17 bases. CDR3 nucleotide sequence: TGTGCCAGCAGTACCGTGGGACGAACCGACTACACCTTC. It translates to CASSTVGRTDYTF.

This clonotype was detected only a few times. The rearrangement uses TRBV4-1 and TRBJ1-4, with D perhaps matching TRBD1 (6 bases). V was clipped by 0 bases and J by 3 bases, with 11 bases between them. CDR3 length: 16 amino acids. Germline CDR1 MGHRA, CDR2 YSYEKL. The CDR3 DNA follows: TGCGCCAGCAGCCAAGATCGTGGGACACCTAATGAAAAACTGTTTTTT. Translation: CASSQDRGTPNEKLFF.

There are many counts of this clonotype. The CDR3: CASMLSGGGETQYF. The CDR3 nucleotides are TGTGCCAGCATGCTTAGCGGAGGGGGAGAGACCCAGTACTTC. The chain has TRBV2 and TRBJ2-5, with D perhaps given as TRBD1 or TRBD2 (6 bases each). V was shortened by 7 bases and J by 4 bases, with 16 bases between the two germline ends. Germline V gives CDR1 SNHLY, CDR2 FYNNEI. The CDR3 consists of 14 residues.

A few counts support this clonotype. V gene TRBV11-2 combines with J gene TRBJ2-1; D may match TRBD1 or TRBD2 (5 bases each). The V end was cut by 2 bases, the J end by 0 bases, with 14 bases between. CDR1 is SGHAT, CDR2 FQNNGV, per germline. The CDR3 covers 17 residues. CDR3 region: CASSLSPGPNSYNEQFF. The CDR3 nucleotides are TGTGCCAGCAGCTTATCTCCGGGACCGAACTCCTACAATGAGCAGTTCTTC.

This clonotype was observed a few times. The CDR3 DNA reads TGTGCCAGCAGCTTAGGTGACGGGACTAACAATGAGCAGTTCTTC. Protein product: CASSLGDGTNNEQFF. V gene TRBV7-9 combines with J gene TRBJ2-1; 7 bases line up with TRBD2. With V trimmed by 1 base and J by 5 bases, 5 bases remained unmatched. Germline V gene lookup returns CDR1 SEHNR and CDR2 FQNEAQ (reference sequence). This CDR3 spans 15 amino acids.

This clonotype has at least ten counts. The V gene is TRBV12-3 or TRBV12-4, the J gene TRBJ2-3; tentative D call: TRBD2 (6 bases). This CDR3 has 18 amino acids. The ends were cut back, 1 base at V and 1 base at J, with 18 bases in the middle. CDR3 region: CASSLEPRLGRRTDTQYF. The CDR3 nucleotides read TGTGCCAGCAGTTTAGAACCCCGGCTTGGGAGGCGCACAGATACGCAGTATTTT.

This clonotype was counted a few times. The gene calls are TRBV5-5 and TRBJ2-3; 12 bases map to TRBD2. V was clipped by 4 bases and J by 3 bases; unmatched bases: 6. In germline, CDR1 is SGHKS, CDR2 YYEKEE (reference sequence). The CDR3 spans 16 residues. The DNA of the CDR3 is TGTGCCAGCAGCCTCGGACTAGCGGGATGGACAGATACGCAGTATTTT. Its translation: CASSLGLAGWTDTQYF.

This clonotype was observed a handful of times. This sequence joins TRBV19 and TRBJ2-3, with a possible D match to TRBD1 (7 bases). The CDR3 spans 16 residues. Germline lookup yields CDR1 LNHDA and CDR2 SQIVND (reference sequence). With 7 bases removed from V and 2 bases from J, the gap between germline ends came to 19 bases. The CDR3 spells CASNPGGTAYTDTQYF. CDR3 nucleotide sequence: TGTGCCAGTAACCCCGGCGGGACAGCCTACACAGATACGCAGTATTTT.

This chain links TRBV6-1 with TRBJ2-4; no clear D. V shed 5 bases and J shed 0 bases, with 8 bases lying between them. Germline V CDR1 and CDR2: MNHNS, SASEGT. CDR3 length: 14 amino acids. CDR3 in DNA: TGTGCCAGCAGTAACAGAATAGCCAAAAACATTCAGTACTTC. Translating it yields CASSNRIAKNIQYF.

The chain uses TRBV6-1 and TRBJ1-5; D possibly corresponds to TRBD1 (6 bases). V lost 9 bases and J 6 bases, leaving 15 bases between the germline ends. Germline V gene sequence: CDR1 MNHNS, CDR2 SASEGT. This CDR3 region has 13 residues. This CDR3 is CASFGGLGQPQHF. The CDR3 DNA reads TGTGCCAGTTTCGGGGGGCTCGGTCAGCCCCAGCATTTT.

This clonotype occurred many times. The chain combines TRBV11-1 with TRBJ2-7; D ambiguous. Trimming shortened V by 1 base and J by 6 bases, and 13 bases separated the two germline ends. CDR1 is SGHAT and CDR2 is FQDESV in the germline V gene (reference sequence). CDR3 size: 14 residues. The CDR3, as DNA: TGTGCCAGCAGCTTAGGCAGCGTATTCTCCGAGCAGTACTTC. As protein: CASSLGSVFSEQYF.

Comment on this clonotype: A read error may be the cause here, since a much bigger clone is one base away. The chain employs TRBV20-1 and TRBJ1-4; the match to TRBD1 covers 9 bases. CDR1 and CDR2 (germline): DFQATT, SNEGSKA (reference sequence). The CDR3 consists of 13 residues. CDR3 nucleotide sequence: TGCGGTGCTAGCCCCGGGACAGGGCCAAAACTGTTTTTT. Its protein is CGASPGTGPKLFF.

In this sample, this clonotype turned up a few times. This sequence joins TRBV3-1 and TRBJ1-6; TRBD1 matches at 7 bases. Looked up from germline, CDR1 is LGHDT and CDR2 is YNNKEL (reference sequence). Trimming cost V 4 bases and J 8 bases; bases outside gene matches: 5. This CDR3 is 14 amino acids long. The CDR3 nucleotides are TGTGCCAGCAGCCTTCAGGGGACAGATTCACCCCTCCACTTT. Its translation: CASSLQGTDSPLHF.

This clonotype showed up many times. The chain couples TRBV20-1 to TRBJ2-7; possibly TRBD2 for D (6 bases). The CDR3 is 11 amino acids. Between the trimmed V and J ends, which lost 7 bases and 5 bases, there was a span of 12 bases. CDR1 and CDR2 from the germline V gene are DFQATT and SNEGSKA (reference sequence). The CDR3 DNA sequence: TGCAGTGTTACTAGCTGGGACGAGCAGTACTTC. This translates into CSVTSWDEQYF.

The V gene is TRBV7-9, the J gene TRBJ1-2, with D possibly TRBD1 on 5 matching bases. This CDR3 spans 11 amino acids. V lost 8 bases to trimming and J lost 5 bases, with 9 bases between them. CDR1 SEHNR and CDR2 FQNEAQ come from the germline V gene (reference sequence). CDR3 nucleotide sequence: TGTGCCAGCGACAGCAGTTATGGCTACACCTTC. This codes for CASDSSYGYTF. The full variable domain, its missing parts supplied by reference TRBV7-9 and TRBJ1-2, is DTGVSQNPRHKITKRGQNVTFRCDPISEHNRLYWYRQTLGQGPEFLTYFQNEAQLEKSRLLSDRFSAERPKGSFSTLEIQRTEQGDSAMYLCASDSSYGYTFGSGTRLTVV.

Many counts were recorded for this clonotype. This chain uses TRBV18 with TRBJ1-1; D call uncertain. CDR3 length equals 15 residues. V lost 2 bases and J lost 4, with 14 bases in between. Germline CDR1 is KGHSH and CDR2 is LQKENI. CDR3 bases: TGTGCCAGCTCACCAAGAACTGACTGGGGCACTGAAGCTTTCTTT. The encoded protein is CASSPRTDWGTEAFF.

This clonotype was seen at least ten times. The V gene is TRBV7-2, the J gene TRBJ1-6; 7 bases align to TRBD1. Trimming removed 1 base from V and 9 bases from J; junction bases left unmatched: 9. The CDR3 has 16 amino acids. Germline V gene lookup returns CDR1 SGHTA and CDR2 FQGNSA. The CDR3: CASSLVGGAGPSPLHF. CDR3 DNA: TGTGCCAGCAGCTTAGTAGGGGGCGCCGGGCCTTCACCCCTCCACTTT.

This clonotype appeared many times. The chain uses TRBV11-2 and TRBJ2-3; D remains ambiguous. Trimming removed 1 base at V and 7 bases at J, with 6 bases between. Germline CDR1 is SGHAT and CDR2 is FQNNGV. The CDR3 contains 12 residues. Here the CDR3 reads CASSLGSYTQYF. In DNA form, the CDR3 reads TGTGCCAGCAGCTTAGGCTCGTATACGCAGTATTTT.

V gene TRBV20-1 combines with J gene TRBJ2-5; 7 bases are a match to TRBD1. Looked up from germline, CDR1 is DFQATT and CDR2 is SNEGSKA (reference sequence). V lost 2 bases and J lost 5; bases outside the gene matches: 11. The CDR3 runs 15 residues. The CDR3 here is CSARSHRGSGETQYF. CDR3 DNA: TGCAGTGCTAGATCCCACAGGGGTAGTGGGGAGACCCAGTACTTC.

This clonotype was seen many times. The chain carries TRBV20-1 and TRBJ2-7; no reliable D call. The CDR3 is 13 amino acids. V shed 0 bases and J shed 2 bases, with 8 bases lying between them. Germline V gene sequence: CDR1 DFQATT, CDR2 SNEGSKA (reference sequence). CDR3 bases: TGCAGTGCTAGAGAATGGGCGGCCTACGAGCAGTACTTC. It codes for CSAREWAAYEQYF.

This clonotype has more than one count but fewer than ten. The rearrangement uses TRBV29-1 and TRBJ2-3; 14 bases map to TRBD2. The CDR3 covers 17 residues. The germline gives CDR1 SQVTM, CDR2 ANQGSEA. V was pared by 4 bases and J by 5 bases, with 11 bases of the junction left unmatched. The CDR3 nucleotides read TGCAGCGTTGGTTATGGGGGACTAGCGGGAGCTGTAGATACGCAGTATTTT. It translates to CSVGYGGLAGAVDTQYF.

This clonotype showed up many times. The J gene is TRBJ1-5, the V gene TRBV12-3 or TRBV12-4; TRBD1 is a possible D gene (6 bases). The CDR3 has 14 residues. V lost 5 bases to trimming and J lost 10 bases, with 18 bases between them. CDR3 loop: CASSPPQGFGPQHF. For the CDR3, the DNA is TGTGCCAGCAGTCCGCCACAGGGTTTTGGACCCCAGCATTTT.

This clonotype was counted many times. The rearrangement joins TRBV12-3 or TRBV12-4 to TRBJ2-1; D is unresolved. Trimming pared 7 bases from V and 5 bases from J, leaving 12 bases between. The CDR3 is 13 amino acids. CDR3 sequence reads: CASMWGSNNEQFF. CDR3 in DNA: TGTGCCAGCATGTGGGGATCTAACAATGAGCAGTTCTTC.

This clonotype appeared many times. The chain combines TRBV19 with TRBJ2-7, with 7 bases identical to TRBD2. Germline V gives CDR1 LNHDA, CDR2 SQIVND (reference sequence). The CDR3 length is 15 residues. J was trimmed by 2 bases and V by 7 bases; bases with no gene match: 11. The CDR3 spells CASTVGGYSPYEQYF. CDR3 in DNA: TGTGCCAGTACCGTCGGGGGGTATTCACCCTACGAGCAGTACTTC.